This T cell receptor beta chain came from a study of blood T cell repertoires in COVID-19. About the study: Researchers got acute and convalescent COVID-19 samples from the United States, Italy and Spain. PBMCs, B-cell-depleted T cells, or T cells were the source of the cDNA or gDNA that made up the material.

This clone was seen more than once but under ten times. Per the authors' pipeline: Estimated nucleated cell counts came from reference gene primer amplification. Assay used: immunoSEQ multiplex PCR; TCRdb lists only in-frame clones, some missing. D and trimming come from the DNA, and the V and J calls and clone size come from that table. This repertoire shows about 190,000 clones, 78% found once; its top ten account for 2.5% to 3.5%. The sequencing input was peripheral blood. The sequence derives from a woman aged 80 or over with active or convalescent COVID-19.

CDR3 sequence (DNA): TGTGCCAGCAGCACCTCGGGGGGGACAGGGGACAATTCACCCCTCCACTTT. As protein: CASSTSGGTGDNSPLHF. The chain has TRBV7-8 and TRBJ1-6; TRBD1 agrees at 10 bases. The CDR3 sequence is 17 residues long. Germline V gives CDR1 SGHVS, CDR2 FQNEAQ. V lost 5 bases and J lost 7; bases outside the gene matches: 11. The full variable domain, in which reference TRBV7-8 and TRBJ1-6 provide the parts outside the CDR3, is GAGVSQSPRYKVAKRGQDVALRCDPISGHVSLFWYQQALGQGPEFLTYFQNEAQLDKSGLPSDRFFAERPEGSVSTLKIQRTQQEDSAVYLCASSTSGGTGDNSPLHFGNGTRLTVT.